The 7 T cell receptor beta chains given below trace back to one sample, sequenced in a study of human T cells and chemical hapten exposure. TCRdb reprocessed the RACE reads with MiXCR, giving one entry per CDR3 protein. Of 350,000 to 400,000 distinct CDR3 sequences listed, about 6% are singletons. As to time point: patch test 2, 6 weeks after DPC sensitization. This sample's treatment: therapeutic diphenylcyclopropenone sensitization with weekly scalp DPC. The sample consisted of whole blood, taken in connection with sensitization to the hapten diphenylcyclopropenone (DPC). These receptor sequences come from a woman aged 18 to 35 with alopecia areata. Some clones in this sample may be carry-over from other donors' samples.

This clonotype was picked up a small number of times. The rearrangement joins TRBV12-3 or TRBV12-4 to TRBJ2-5, with D perhaps TRBD1 (7 bases). The CDR3 has 14 amino acids. V lost 1 base, J lost 4 bases, and 10 bases lay in between. The DNA for the CDR3 is TGTGCCAGCAGTTTAGGGGGGGACAGAGAGACCCAGTACTTC. It is translated as CASSLGGDRETQYF.

This clonotype occurred many times. V usage is TRBV4-3 and J usage is TRBJ1-6, with 7 bases matching TRBD1. CDR1 and CDR2 (germline): LGHNA, YSLEER. The CDR3 is 17 residues long. Unmatched junction bases numbered 8, after V lost 2 bases and J lost 4 bases. The CDR3 reads CASSQLGTEVYNSPLHF. The CDR3 region has the DNA TGCGCCAGCAGCCAATTGGGGACAGAAGTATATAATTCACCCCTCCACTTT.

Ten or more counts support this clonotype. This chain connects TRBV4-3 to TRBJ1-2; unclear D gene. V was trimmed by 0 bases and J by 4 bases, leaving 12 bases between them. Germline V gene lookup returns CDR1 LGHNA and CDR2 YSLEER. The CDR3 loop spans 15 amino acids. CDR3 DNA: TGCGCCAGCAGCCAAGATTGGGAGTCCTTCTATGGCTACACCTTC. The encoded protein is CASSQDWESFYGYTF.

A few counts support this clonotype. V usage is TRBV10-3 and J usage is TRBJ2-2; D is undetermined. Germline CDR1 ENHRY, CDR2 SYGVKD. Trimming stripped 1 base from V and 2 bases from J, with 8 bases between. The CDR3 spans 15 residues. In nucleotides, the CDR3 is TGTGCCATCAGTGAGTTAGCAGGAAACACCGGGGAGCTGTTTTTT. Protein product: CAISELAGNTGELFF.

The chain has TRBV5-4 and TRBJ1-6; the D is unclear. Germline V gene data show CDR1 as SGHNT and CDR2 as YYREEE (reference sequence). V lost 0 bases, J lost 4 bases, and 5 bases lay in between. CDR3 size: 14 residues. CDR3 in DNA: TGTGCCAGCAGCTTGGAGGAATATAATTCACCCCTCCACTTT. Translating it yields CASSLEEYNSPLHF. Variable domain in full (rest from reference TRBV5-4 and TRBJ1-6): ETGVTQSPTHLIKTRGQQVTLRCSSQSGHNTVSWYQQALGQGPQFIFQYYREEENGRGNFPPRFSGLQFPNYSSELNVNALELDDSALYLCASSLEEYNSPLHFGNGTRLTVT.

This clonotype was found a few times. The chain couples TRBV7-2 to TRBJ2-3; D is perhaps TRBD2 (5 bases). V lost 1 base, J lost 4 bases, and 12 bases lay in between. The CDR3 is made up of 15 amino acids. CDR1 is SGHTA, CDR2 FQGNSA, per germline. CDR3 residues: CASSLGSSWPDTQYF. In nucleotides, the CDR3 is TGTGCCAGCAGCTTAGGATCTAGCTGGCCAGATACGCAGTATTTT.

This clonotype was seen a handful of times. The V gene is TRBV5-4, the J gene TRBJ2-1, with D perhaps TRBD1 (7 bases). The CDR3 consists of 17 residues. Trimming took 0 bases from V and 2 from J, leaving 15 bases between them. Germline-derived CDR1 and CDR2 are SGHNT and YYREEE (reference sequence). CDR3 protein: CASSLGGDRGAYNEQFF. Written as DNA, the CDR3 is TGTGCCAGCAGCTTGGGGGGGGACAGAGGGGCCTACAATGAGCAGTTCTTC.